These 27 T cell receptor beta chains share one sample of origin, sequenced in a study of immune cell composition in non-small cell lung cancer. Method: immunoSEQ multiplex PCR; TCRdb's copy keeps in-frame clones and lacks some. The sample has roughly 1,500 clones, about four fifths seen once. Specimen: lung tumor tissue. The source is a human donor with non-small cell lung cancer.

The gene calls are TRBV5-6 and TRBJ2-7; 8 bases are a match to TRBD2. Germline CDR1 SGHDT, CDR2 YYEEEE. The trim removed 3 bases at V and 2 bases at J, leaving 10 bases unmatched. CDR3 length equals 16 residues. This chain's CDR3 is CASSSRWERGTYEQYF. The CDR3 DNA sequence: TGTGCCAGCAGCTCCCGGTGGGAGCGGGGGACCTACGAGCAGTACTTC.

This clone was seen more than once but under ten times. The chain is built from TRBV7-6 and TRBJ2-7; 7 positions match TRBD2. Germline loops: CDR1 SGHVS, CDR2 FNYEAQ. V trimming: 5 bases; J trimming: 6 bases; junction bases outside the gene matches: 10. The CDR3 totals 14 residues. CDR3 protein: CASSRERGSPEQYF. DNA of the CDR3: TGTGCCAGCAGCAGAGAGCGGGGTTCCCCCGAGCAGTACTTC.

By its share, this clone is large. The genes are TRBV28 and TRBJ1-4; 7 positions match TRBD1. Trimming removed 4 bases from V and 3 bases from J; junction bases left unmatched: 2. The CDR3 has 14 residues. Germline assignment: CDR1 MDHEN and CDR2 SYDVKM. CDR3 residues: CASSSTGPNEKLFF. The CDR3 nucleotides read TGTGCCAGCAGTTCGACAGGGCCTAATGAAAAACTGTTTTTT.

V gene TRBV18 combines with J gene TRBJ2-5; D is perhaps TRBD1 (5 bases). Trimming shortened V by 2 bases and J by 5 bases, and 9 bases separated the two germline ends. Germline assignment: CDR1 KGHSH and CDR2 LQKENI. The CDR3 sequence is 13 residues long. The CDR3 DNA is TGTGCCAGCTCACCAGCGAAGGGGGAGACCCAGTACTTC. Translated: CASSPAKGETQYF.

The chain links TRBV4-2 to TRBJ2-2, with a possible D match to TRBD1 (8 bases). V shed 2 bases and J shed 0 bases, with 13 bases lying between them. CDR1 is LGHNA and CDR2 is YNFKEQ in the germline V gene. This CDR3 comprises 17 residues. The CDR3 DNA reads TGTGCCAGCAGCCAATACAGGGGGGGAGCGAACACCGGGGAGCTGTTTTTT. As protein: CASSQYRGGANTGELFF.

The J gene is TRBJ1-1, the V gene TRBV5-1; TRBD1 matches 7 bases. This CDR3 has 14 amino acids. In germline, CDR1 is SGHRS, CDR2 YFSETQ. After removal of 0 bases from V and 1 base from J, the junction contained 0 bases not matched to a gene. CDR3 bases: TGCGCCAGCAGCTTGGACAGGGGGAACACTGAAGCTTTCTTT. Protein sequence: CASSLDRGNTEAFF.

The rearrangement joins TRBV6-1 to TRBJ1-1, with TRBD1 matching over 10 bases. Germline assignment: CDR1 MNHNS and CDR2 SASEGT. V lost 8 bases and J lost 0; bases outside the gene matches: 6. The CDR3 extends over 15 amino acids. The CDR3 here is CASVRDRGMNTEAFF. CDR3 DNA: TGTGCCAGCGTCCGGGACAGGGGCATGAACACTGAAGCTTTCTTT.

This CDR3 reads CASGPGHANIQYF. The CDR3 coding sequence is TGCGCCAGCGGCCCGGGACACGCAAACATTCAGTACTTC. The V and J genes are TRBV5-1 and TRBJ2-4, with TRBD1 as a possible D gene (6 bases). The CDR3 spans 13 residues. The V end lost 7 bases, the J end lost 6 bases, and 14 bases lay between the germline ends. Germline V gene data show CDR1 as SGHRS and CDR2 as YFSETQ.

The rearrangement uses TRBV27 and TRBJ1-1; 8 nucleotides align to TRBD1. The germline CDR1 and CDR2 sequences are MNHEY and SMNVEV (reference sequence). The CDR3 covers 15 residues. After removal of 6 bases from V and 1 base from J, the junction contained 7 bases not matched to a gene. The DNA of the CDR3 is TGTGCCAGCAGACGACAGGGGTCGGGGAACACTGAAGCTTTCTTT. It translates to CASRRQGSGNTEAFF.

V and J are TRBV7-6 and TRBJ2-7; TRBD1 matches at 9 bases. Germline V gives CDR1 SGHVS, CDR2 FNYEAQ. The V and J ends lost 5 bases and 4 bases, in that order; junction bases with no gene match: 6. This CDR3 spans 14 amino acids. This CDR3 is CASSPGGTGYEQYF. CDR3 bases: TGTGCCAGCAGCCCCGGGGGGACAGGGTACGAGCAGTACTTC.

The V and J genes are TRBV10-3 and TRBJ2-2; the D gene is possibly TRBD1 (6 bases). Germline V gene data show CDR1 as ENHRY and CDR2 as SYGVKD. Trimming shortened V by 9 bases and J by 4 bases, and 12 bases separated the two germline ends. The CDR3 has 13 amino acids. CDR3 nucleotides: TGTGCCATAGGGGGTGAGAGCACCGGGGAGCTGTTTTTT. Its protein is CAIGGESTGELFF.

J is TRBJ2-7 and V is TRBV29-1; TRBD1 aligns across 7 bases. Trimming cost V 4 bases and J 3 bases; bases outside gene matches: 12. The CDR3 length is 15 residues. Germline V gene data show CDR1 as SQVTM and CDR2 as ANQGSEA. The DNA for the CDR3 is TGCAGCGTTGGAGGGACAGTCAGCCTAAACTACGAGCAGTACTTC. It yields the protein CSVGGTVSLNYEQYF.

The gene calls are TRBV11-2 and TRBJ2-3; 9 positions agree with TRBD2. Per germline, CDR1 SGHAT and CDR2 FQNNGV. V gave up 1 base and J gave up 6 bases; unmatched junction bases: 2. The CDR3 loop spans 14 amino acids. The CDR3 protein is CASSLGGGVDTQYF. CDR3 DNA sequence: TGTGCCAGCAGCTTAGGCGGGGGGGTGGATACGCAGTATTTT.

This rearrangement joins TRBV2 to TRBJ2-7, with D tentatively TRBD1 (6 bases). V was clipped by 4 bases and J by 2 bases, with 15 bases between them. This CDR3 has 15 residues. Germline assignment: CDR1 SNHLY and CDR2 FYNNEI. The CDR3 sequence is CASSGGTRDPYEQYF. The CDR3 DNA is TGTGCCAGCAGTGGTGGGACAAGAGACCCCTACGAGCAGTACTTC.

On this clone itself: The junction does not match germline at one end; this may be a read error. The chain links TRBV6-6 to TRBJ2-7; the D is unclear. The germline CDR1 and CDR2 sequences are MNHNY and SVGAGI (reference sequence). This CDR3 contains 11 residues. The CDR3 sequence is CASSYSDEQYF. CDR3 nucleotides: TGTGCCAGCAGTTACTCCGACGAGCAGTACTTC.

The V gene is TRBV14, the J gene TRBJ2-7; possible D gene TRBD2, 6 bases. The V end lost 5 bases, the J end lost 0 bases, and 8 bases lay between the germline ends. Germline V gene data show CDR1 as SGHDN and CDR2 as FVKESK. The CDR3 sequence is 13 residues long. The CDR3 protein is CASSGGLSYEQYF. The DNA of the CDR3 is TGTGCCAGCAGCGGGGGACTCTCCTACGAGCAGTACTTC.

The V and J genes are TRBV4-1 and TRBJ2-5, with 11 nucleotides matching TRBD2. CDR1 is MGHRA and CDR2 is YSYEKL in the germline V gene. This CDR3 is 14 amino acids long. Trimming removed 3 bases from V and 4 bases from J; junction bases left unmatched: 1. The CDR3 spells CASSHGLAGETQYF. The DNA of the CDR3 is TGCGCCAGCAGCCATGGACTAGCGGGAGAGACCCAGTACTTC.

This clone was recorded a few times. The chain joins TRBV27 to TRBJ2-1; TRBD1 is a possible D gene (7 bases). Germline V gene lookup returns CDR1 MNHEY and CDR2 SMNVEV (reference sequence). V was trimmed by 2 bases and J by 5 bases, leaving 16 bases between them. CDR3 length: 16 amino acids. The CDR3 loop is CASSLVGGGPDNEQFF. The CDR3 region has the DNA TGTGCCAGCAGTTTAGTAGGAGGGGGCCCGGACAATGAGCAGTTCTTC.

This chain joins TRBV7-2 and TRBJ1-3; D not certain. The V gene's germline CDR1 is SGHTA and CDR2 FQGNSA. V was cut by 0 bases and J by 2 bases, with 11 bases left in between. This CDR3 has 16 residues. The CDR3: CASSLATLPTGNTIYF. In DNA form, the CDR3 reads TGTGCCAGCAGCTTAGCGACATTGCCCACTGGAAACACCATATATTTT. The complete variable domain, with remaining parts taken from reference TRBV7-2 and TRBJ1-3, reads GAGVSQSPSNKVTEKGKDVELRCDPISGHTALYWYRQSLGQGLEFLIYFQGNSAPDKSGLPSDRFSAERTGGSVSTLTIQRTQQEDSAVYLCASSLATLPTGNTIYFGEGSWLTVV.

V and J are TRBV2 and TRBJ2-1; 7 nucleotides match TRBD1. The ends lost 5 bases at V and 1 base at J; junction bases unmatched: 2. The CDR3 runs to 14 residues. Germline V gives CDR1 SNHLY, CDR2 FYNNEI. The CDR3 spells CASSRDRSYNEQFF. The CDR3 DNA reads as TGTGCCAGCAGTAGGGACAGATCCTACAATGAGCAGTTCTTC.

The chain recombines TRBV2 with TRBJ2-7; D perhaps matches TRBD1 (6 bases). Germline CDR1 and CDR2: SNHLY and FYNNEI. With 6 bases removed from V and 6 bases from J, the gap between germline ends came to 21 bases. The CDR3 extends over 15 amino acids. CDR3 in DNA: TGTGCCAGCAGCCTTCCTCCTACAGGGTCGGGCGAGCAGTACTTC. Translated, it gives CASSLPPTGSGEQYF.

The CDR3 loop is CSVGQGPCEQYF. CDR3 nucleotides: TGCAGCGTCGGACAGGGACCCTGCGAGCAGTACTTC. This chain uses TRBV29-1 with TRBJ2-7; 8 nucleotides align to TRBD1. The CDR3 contains 12 residues. CDR1 and CDR2 from the germline V gene are SQVTM and ANQGSEA. V was pared by 6 bases and J by 6 bases, with 7 bases of the junction left unmatched.

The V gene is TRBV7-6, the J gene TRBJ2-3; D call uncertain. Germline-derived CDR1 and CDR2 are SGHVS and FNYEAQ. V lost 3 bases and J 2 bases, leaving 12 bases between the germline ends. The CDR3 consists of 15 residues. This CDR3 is CASSFQVGTTDTQYF. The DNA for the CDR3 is TGTGCCAGCAGCTTTCAAGTCGGTACCACAGATACGCAGTATTTT.

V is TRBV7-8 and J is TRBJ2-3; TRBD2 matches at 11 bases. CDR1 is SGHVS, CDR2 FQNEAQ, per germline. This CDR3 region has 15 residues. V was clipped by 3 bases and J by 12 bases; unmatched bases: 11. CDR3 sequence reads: CASSLRHSGGAPQYF. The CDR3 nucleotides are TGTGCCAGCAGCTTGCGTCATAGCGGGGGGGCCCCCCAGTATTTT.

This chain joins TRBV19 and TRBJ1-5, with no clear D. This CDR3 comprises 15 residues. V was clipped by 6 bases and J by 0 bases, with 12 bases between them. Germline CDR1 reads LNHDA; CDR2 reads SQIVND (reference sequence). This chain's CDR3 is CASSRTRNSNQPQHF. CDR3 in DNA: TGTGCCAGTAGCCGTACAAGAAATAGCAATCAGCCCCAGCATTTT.

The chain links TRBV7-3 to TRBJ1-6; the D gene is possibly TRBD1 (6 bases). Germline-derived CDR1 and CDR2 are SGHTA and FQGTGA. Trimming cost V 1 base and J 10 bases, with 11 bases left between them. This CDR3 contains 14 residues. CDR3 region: CASSLKGVNSPLHF. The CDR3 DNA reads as TGTGCCAGCAGCTTAAAGGGGGTTAACTCACCCCTCCACTTT.

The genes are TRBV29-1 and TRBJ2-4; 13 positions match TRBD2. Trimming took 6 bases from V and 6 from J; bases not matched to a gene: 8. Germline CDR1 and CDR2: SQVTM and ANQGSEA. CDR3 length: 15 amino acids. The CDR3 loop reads CSVPGTSGVGNIQYF. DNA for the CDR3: TGCAGCGTCCCCGGGACTAGCGGGGTAGGAAACATTCAGTACTTC.